One sample yielded the 21 T cell receptor beta chains listed below, sequenced in a study of T cell repertoires and Cas9 in healthy adults. Clones were read by immunoSEQ multiplex PCR, and TCRdb kept only the in-frame ones, dropping some. This sample has approximately 23,000 clones, with less than 95% found just once. Sample: CD4+ effector T cells (CD127+, CD25-, CD137-, CD154-) from PBMCs; culture status not recorded. These receptors were collected from a human donor in good health.

The chain joins TRBV28 to TRBJ1-4; 9 nucleotides align to TRBD1. The ends lost 6 bases at V and 5 bases at J; junction bases unmatched: 4. Looked up from germline, CDR1 is MDHEN and CDR2 is SYDVKM. The CDR3 runs to 14 residues. The CDR3 reads CASSYRGLNEKLFF. For the CDR3, the DNA is TGTGCCAGCAGCTACAGGGGGCTAAATGAAAAACTGTTTTTT.

The rearrangement links TRBV28 to TRBJ1-3, with D unclear. Trimming cost V 4 bases and J 0 bases, with 7 bases left between them. This CDR3 has 14 amino acids. Germline V gene lookup returns CDR1 MDHEN and CDR2 SYDVKM. In DNA, the CDR3 is TGTGCCAGCAGTTCACAGCACTCTGGAAACACCATATATTTT. Translating gives CASSSQHSGNTIYF.

The V and J genes are TRBV5-1 and TRBJ1-1, with D possibly matching TRBD1 (6 bases). CDR1 SGHRS and CDR2 YFSETQ come from the germline V gene. The CDR3 spans 15 residues. The germline V and J ends were trimmed by 4 bases and 1 base, with 14 bases remaining between them. The DNA of the CDR3 is TGCGCCAGCAGCCCCTCGACAGGTTGGAACACTGAAGCTTTCTTT. The encoded protein is CASSPSTGWNTEAFF. The complete variable domain, with remaining parts taken from reference TRBV5-1 and TRBJ1-1, reads KAGVTQTPRYLIKTRGQQVTLSCSPISGHRSVSWYQQTPGQGLQFLFEYFSETQRNKGNFPGRFSGRQFSNSRSEMNVSTLELGDSALYLCASSPSTGWNTEAFFGQGTRLTVV.

The rearrangement joins TRBV5-4 to TRBJ2-5; tentatively, D is TRBD1 (6 bases). CDR1 is SGHNT, CDR2 YYREEE, per germline (reference sequence). The length of the CDR3 is 13 residues. V dropped 2 bases and J dropped 5 bases, with 10 bases sitting between them. The CDR3 nucleotides read TGTGCCAGCAGCTTCGGTAGGGGGGAGACCCAGTACTTC. Translating it yields CASSFGRGETQYF.

This CDR3 is CASSWTGRETQYF. Written as DNA, the CDR3 is TGTGCCAGCAGCTGGACAGGGCGAGAGACCCAGTACTTC. V is TRBV5-6 and J is TRBJ2-5, with TRBD1 matching over 8 bases. Germline CDR1 and CDR2: SGHDT and YYEEEE. V gave up 3 bases and J gave up 4 bases; unmatched junction bases: 2. The CDR3 loop spans 13 amino acids.

This clone was seen a handful of times. V and J are TRBV5-4 and TRBJ2-1; 12 nucleotides match TRBD1. CDR3 length: 15 residues. Germline V gene lookup returns CDR1 SGHNT and CDR2 YYREEE (reference sequence). J lost 8 bases, V lost 4 bases, and 7 bases had no gene match. The CDR3 reads CASSARGQGAYEQFF. DNA of the CDR3: TGTGCCAGCAGCGCGAGGGGACAGGGGGCGTATGAGCAGTTCTTC.

The V and J genes are TRBV28 and TRBJ1-2; no definite D call. The CDR3 contains 11 residues. Germline lookup yields CDR1 MDHEN and CDR2 SYDVKM. Trimming took 8 bases from V and 4 from J, leaving 8 bases between them. The CDR3 loop reads CASETLYGYTF. The DNA for the CDR3 is TGTGCCAGCGAAACACTCTATGGCTACACCTTC.

The chain links TRBV4-2 to TRBJ2-7; 8 bases fit TRBD1. The CDR3 runs to 15 residues. Germline CDR1 is LGHNA and CDR2 is YNFKEQ. V shed 2 bases and J 5 bases; nucleotides not matched to a gene: 8. CDR3 amino acids: CASSQTGQGDHEQYF. The CDR3 DNA is TGTGCCAGCAGCCAAACTGGACAGGGAGACCACGAGCAGTACTTC.

The genes are TRBV4-1 and TRBJ2-1; D possibly corresponds to TRBD2 (5 bases). CDR1 and CDR2 from the germline V gene are MGHRA and YSYEKL. Deletions cut 1 base from V and 9 bases from J, with 16 bases between. This CDR3 is built from 15 residues. In DNA, the CDR3 is TGCGCCAGCAGCCAAGCAGCGGCTACCGGAACTGAGCAGTTCTTC. Protein product: CASSQAAATGTEQFF.

The chain employs TRBV7-2 and TRBJ2-3, with D unclear. The CDR3 extends over 13 amino acids. V was cut by 4 bases and J by 2 bases, with 7 bases left in between. From germline, CDR1 is SGHTA and CDR2 FQGNSA. The CDR3 nucleotides read TGTGCCAGCAGCTACACCAACACAGATACGCAGTATTTT. Protein product: CASSYTNTDTQYF.

This chain uses TRBV5-1 with TRBJ2-3; weak D call: TRBD1 (6 bases). The CDR3 is 15 amino acids. V was trimmed by 0 bases and J by 0 bases, leaving 8 bases between them. Germline CDR1 is SGHRS and CDR2 is YFSETQ. CDR3 region: CASSLGQESTDTQYF. CDR3 sequence (DNA): TGCGCCAGCAGCTTGGGACAGGAAAGCACAGATACGCAGTATTTT.

V is TRBV28 and J is TRBJ2-7; 8 nucleotides agree with TRBD1. Per the germline V gene, CDR1 is MDHEN and CDR2 is SYDVKM. V gave up 4 bases and J gave up 8 bases; unmatched junction bases: 7. The CDR3 spans 13 residues. The CDR3 sequence: CASSSPTGGKQYF. CDR3 nucleotides: TGTGCCAGCAGTTCCCCAACAGGGGGAAAGCAGTACTTC. Complete variable domain (other parts from reference TRBV28 and TRBJ2-7): DVKVTQSSRYLVKRTGEKVFLECVQDMDHENMFWYRQDPGLGLRLIYFSYDVKMKEKGDIPEGYSVSREKKERFSLILESASTNQTSMYLCASSSPTGGKQYFGPGTRLTVT.

For this clone: The junction and the germline gene differ at one end; a read error may be behind it. The chain uses TRBV10-3 and TRBJ2-7, with D unresolved. This CDR3 comprises 11 residues. Germline values: CDR1 ENHRY, CDR2 SYGVKD. The CDR3 DNA follows: TGCGCCACCTACGCCTCCCACGAGCAGTACTTC. This codes for CATYASHEQYF.

The V gene is TRBV4-1, the J gene TRBJ2-7; TRBD2 aligns across 7 bases. J gave up 3 bases and V 1 base, and 6 bases lay outside the gene matches. CDR1 is MGHRA, CDR2 YSYEKL, per germline. This CDR3 has 15 residues. CDR3 residues: CASSQGERDLYEQYF. The CDR3 nucleotides read TGCGCCAGCAGCCAAGGGGAGCGGGACCTCTACGAGCAGTACTTC.

The V and J genes are TRBV6-6 and TRBJ2-7; D may be TRBD1 (6 bases). The CDR3 loop spans 13 amino acids. Germline CDR1 reads MNHNY; CDR2 reads SVGAGI (reference sequence). V was trimmed by 6 bases and J by 7 bases, leaving 16 bases between them. Here the CDR3 reads CASSLPLGAEQYF. CDR3 DNA sequence: TGTGCCAGCAGCCTACCCTTGGGGGCGGAGCAGTACTTC.

The genes are TRBV19 and TRBJ2-6; 10 positions agree with TRBD1. The germline CDR1 and CDR2 sequences are LNHDA and SQIVND (reference sequence). The CDR3 sequence is 17 residues long. Trimming took 2 bases from V and 4 from J; bases not matched to a gene: 5. CDR3 loop: CASSIWGQGRGANVLTF. CDR3 bases: TGTGCCAGTAGTATATGGGGACAGGGGAGAGGGGCCAACGTCCTGACTTTC. Full variable domain (rest looked up from reference TRBV19 and TRBJ2-6): DGGITQSPKYLFRKEGQNVTLSCEQNLNHDAMYWYRQDPGQGLRLIYYSQIVNDFQKGDIAEGYSVSREKKESFPLTVTSAQKNPTAFYLCASSIWGQGRGANVLTFGAGSRLTVL.

The CDR3 nucleotides are TGTGCCATCAGTGGCTTGTCCGAAGGGGGGGATGGCTACACCTTC. Translated: CAISGLSEGGDGYTF. This chain links TRBV10-3 with TRBJ1-2; possibly TRBD1 for D (6 bases). Germline V CDR1 and CDR2: ENHRY, SYGVKD. This CDR3 spans 15 amino acids. V was trimmed by 4 bases and J by 6 bases, leaving 18 bases between them.

The chain couples TRBV6-6 to TRBJ2-2, with TRBD1 matching 9 bases. The V gene's germline CDR1 is MNHNY and CDR2 SVGAGI (reference sequence). V gave up 3 bases and J gave up 7 bases; unmatched junction bases: 9. The CDR3 covers 16 residues. The DNA for the CDR3 is TGTGCCAGCAGTTATATCGAACAGGGGGCGGACGGGGAGCTGTTTTTT. This sequence encodes CASSYIEQGADGELFF.

This chain uses TRBV2 with TRBJ1-1; the D gene is possibly TRBD1 (5 bases). Between the trimmed V and J ends, which lost 7 bases and 5 bases, there was a span of 14 bases. Germline V lookup: CDR1 SNHLY, CDR2 FYNNEI. The CDR3 is 13 amino acids. The CDR3 loop is CASKAGRNTEAFF. Written as DNA, the CDR3 is TGTGCCAGCAAGGCAGGGAGGAATACTGAAGCTTTCTTT.

The chain carries TRBV5-4 and TRBJ2-7; TRBD1 matches at 8 bases. Germline trimming cut 0 bases from V and 2 bases from J; bases unmatched to any gene: 4. CDR3 length equals 15 residues. Germline V gene lookup returns CDR1 SGHNT and CDR2 YYREEE (reference sequence). CDR3 bases: TGTGCCAGCAGCTTGGGACAGGGGATAACCTACGAGCAGTACTTC. This sequence encodes CASSLGQGITYEQYF.

Remarks on this clone: Distinct nucleotide sequences in the sample also encode this CDR3. V is TRBV6-5 and J is TRBJ1-1; no definite D call. Germline V gene sequence: CDR1 MNHEY, CDR2 SVGAGI. The ends were cut back, 6 bases at V and 4 bases at J, with 12 bases in the middle. The CDR3 loop spans 13 amino acids. CDR3 DNA sequence: TGTGCCAGCAGGCGGGAACCGAGCACTGAAGCTTTCTTT. Translated: CASRREPSTEAFF.